These 20 T cell receptor beta chains originate from one sample sequenced in a study of T cell responses to AZD1222 COVID-19 vaccine. The method was immunoSEQ multiplex PCR; TCRdb's version includes in-frame clones alone and lacks a portion of them. The data show about 100,000 clones, with roughly nine tenths seen just once and about 6.6% held by the top ten. The sequencing here drew on peripheral blood, taken on day 0 of AZD1222 vaccination. Source of these receptors: an adult in good health.

The chain carries TRBV28 and TRBJ1-2; D not certain. Germline CDR1 reads MDHEN; CDR2 reads SYDVKM. This CDR3 has 13 residues. Trimming cost V 6 bases and J 8 bases, with 16 bases left between them. CDR3 in DNA: TGTGCCAGCAGCACCGCCGCGGGAACAGGCTACACCTTC. Its protein is CASSTAAGTGYTF.

This chain uses TRBV28 with TRBJ1-1, with D possibly TRBD1 on 5 matching bases. The CDR3 covers 13 residues. The V end lost 8 bases, the J end lost 0 bases, and 10 bases lay between the germline ends. Germline CDR1 is MDHEN and CDR2 is SYDVKM. The CDR3 nucleotides are TGTGCCAGCTTGGGACTCCTGAACACTGAAGCTTTCTTT. It specifies CASLGLLNTEAFF.

The chain joins TRBV4-3 to TRBJ2-1, with D perhaps matching TRBD2 (5 bases). Germline loops: CDR1 LGHNA, CDR2 YSLEER. The CDR3 sequence is 15 residues long. The V end lost 1 base, the J end lost 10 bases, and 17 bases lay between the germline ends. The CDR3 nucleotides read TGCGCCAGCAGCCAAGGGGCGGGCTACCGAGGCGAGCAGTTCTTC. It yields the protein CASSQGAGYRGEQFF.

The chain recombines TRBV5-1 with TRBJ2-1, with TRBD2 as a possible D gene (6 bases). This CDR3 contains 14 residues. The germline CDR1 and CDR2 sequences are SGHRS and YFSETQ. Trimming removed 4 bases from V and 8 bases from J, with 16 bases in between. The CDR3 sequence is CASSEEAGRYEQFF. DNA for the CDR3: TGCGCCAGCAGCGAAGAGGCGGGGCGGTATGAGCAGTTCTTC.

The chain carries TRBV3-1 (or the pseudogene TRBV3-2) and TRBJ1-2; TRBD1 aligns across 7 bases. The CDR3 is 14 residues long. Germline V CDR1 and CDR2: LGHDT, YNNKEL (reference sequence). The V segment lost 4 bases and the J segment 5 bases; nucleotides outside the gene matches: 7. The CDR3 is CASSPRRGPYGYTF. The CDR3 DNA sequence: TGTGCCAGCAGCCCCCGGAGGGGGCCGTATGGCTACACCTTC.

Only a few counts were recorded for this clone. CDR3 sequence (DNA): TGTGCCAGCAGCCGAGGGGGGGCAGCGACAGCCCAAGAGACCCAGTACTTC. The encoded protein is CASSRGGAATAQETQYF. J is TRBJ2-5 and V is TRBV11-3; a possible D gene is TRBD2 (7 bases). The germline gives CDR1 SGHNT, CDR2 YENEEA. The CDR3 extends over 17 amino acids. V gave up 5 bases and J gave up 1 base, with 20 bases separating them.

A few counts support this clone. This sequence joins TRBV28 and TRBJ1-1, with TRBD1 as a possible D gene (5 bases). Germline loops: CDR1 MDHEN, CDR2 SYDVKM. V was trimmed by 4 bases and J by 0 bases, leaving 9 bases between them. The CDR3 runs to 14 residues. CDR3 region: CASSSQGVNTEAFF. The CDR3 bases are TGTGCCAGCAGTTCTCAAGGGGTGAACACTGAAGCTTTCTTT.

This chain connects TRBV4-1 to TRBJ2-5, with D possibly matching TRBD2 (6 bases). The V end lost 5 bases, the J end lost 4 bases, and 11 bases lay between the germline ends. The germline CDR1 and CDR2 sequences are MGHRA and YSYEKL. CDR3 length: 13 residues. The CDR3: CASSYGLTETQYF. The CDR3 DNA follows: TGCGCCAGCAGCTACGGACTAACAGAGACCCAGTACTTC.

The V call is TRBV6-2 or TRBV6-3, the J call TRBJ2-3, with D hard to call. Between the trimmed V and J ends, which lost 4 bases and 4 bases, there was a span of 12 bases. The length of the CDR3 is 14 residues. Germline V gives CDR1 MNHEY, CDR2 SVGEGT. Here the CDR3 DNA reads TGTGCCAGCAGTTCCCAACCACTCCCAGATACGCAGTATTTT. Protein sequence: CASSSQPLPDTQYF.

The chain employs TRBV30 and TRBJ1-2; TRBD1 agrees at 7 bases. Germline V lookup: CDR1 GTSNPN, CDR2 SVGIG (reference sequence). V lost 0 bases, J lost 4 bases, and 5 bases stayed unmatched. The CDR3 is 14 amino acids. Written as DNA, the CDR3 is TGTGCCTGGAGTGTAAAGGGGGCGGCCTATGGCTACACCTTC. Amino acids: CAWSVKGAAYGYTF.

This sequence joins TRBV12-3 or TRBV12-4 and TRBJ2-1; maybe TRBD2 (5 bases). This CDR3 spans 11 amino acids. V lost 6 bases, J lost 9 bases, and 9 bases lay in between. DNA of the CDR3: TGTGCCAGCAGCTCCGAGGGTGAGCAGTTCTTC. It codes for CASSSEGEQFF.

This sequence joins TRBV27 and TRBJ1-6; 8 nucleotides match TRBD1. The V gene end was trimmed by 5 bases and the J gene end by 9 bases; junction bases not matched to a gene: 6. CDR1 MNHEY and CDR2 SMNVEV come from the germline V gene (reference sequence). The CDR3 contains 14 residues. CDR3: CASSQRQGLSPLHF. Written as DNA, the CDR3 is TGTGCCAGCAGTCAGCGACAGGGGCTTTCACCCCTCCACTTT.

This rearrangement joins TRBV7-2 to TRBJ1-1; D gene ambiguous. Per germline, CDR1 SGHTA and CDR2 FQGNSA. The CDR3 totals 14 residues. The V end lost 5 bases, the J end lost 4 bases, and 14 bases lay between the germline ends. CDR3 protein: CASSPRDGLTEAFF. The CDR3 DNA sequence: TGTGCCAGCAGCCCCAGAGACGGTCTCACTGAAGCTTTCTTT.

The V gene is TRBV6-5, the J gene TRBJ2-7, with 13 bases that match TRBD2. J was trimmed by 6 bases and V by 6 bases; bases with no gene match: 8. CDR3 size: 15 residues. Per the germline V gene, CDR1 is MNHEY and CDR2 is SVGAGI. CDR3 region: CASSPATSGRAEQYF. CDR3 DNA: TGTGCCAGCAGCCCCGCCACTAGCGGGAGGGCCGAGCAGTACTTC.

The chain joins TRBV7-2 to TRBJ2-3, with 9 bases fitting TRBD2. Germline CDR1 is SGHTA and CDR2 is FQGNSA. The CDR3 totals 15 residues. After removal of 0 bases from V and 5 bases from J, the junction contained 3 bases not matched to a gene. The CDR3: CASSLALTSGDTQYF. DNA for the CDR3: TGTGCCAGCAGCTTAGCTTTGACTAGCGGAGATACGCAGTATTTT.

This chain joins TRBV29-1 and TRBJ1-4, with D perhaps TRBD1 (5 bases). Germline V gene lookup returns CDR1 SQVTM and CDR2 ANQGSEA. The V end was cut by 7 bases, the J end by 6 bases, with 12 bases between. This CDR3 region has 12 residues. The CDR3 reads CSGGGIDEKLFF. CDR3 bases: TGCAGCGGGGGGGGAATAGATGAAAAACTGTTTTTT.

This rearrangement joins TRBV5-1 to TRBJ2-3; unclear D gene. The CDR3 spans 16 residues. Germline V gene sequence: CDR1 SGHRS, CDR2 YFSETQ. Trimming removed 1 base at V and 4 bases at J, with 16 bases between. CDR3 in DNA: TGCGCCAGCAGCTTGTCCGCTTTGATCGGCGCAGATACGCAGTATTTT. This gives the protein CASSLSALIGADTQYF.

The chain employs TRBV28 and TRBJ1-6, with D possibly TRBD1 on 5 matching bases. This CDR3 region has 16 residues. Germline CDR1 is MDHEN and CDR2 is SYDVKM. Trimming removed 4 bases from V and 10 bases from J, with 20 bases in between. This CDR3 reads CASSSSGGTVGSPLHF. The CDR3 DNA is TGTGCCAGCAGTTCCTCTGGAGGGACCGTCGGGTCACCCCTCCACTTT.

The chain has TRBV9 and TRBJ2-1; TRBD1 aligns across 9 bases. This CDR3 has 16 residues. The V segment lost 1 base and the J segment 4 bases; nucleotides outside the gene matches: 6. CDR1 and CDR2 from the germline V gene are SGDLS and YYNGEE. The CDR3 DNA reads TGTGCCAGCAGCGTAACAGGGGGCGCGACATACAATGAGCAGTTCTTC. Its translation is CASSVTGGATYNEQFF.

The chain employs TRBV12-5 and TRBJ1-1; D possibly corresponds to TRBD1 (6 bases). Looked up from germline, CDR1 is LGHNT and CDR2 is FRNRAP. This CDR3 contains 17 residues. Trimming stripped 3 bases from V and 8 bases from J, with 25 bases between. CDR3 sequence: CASGLETYNREAPEAFF. Written as DNA, the CDR3 is TGTGCTAGTGGTTTAGAAACTTACAACAGGGAGGCCCCCGAAGCTTTCTTT.